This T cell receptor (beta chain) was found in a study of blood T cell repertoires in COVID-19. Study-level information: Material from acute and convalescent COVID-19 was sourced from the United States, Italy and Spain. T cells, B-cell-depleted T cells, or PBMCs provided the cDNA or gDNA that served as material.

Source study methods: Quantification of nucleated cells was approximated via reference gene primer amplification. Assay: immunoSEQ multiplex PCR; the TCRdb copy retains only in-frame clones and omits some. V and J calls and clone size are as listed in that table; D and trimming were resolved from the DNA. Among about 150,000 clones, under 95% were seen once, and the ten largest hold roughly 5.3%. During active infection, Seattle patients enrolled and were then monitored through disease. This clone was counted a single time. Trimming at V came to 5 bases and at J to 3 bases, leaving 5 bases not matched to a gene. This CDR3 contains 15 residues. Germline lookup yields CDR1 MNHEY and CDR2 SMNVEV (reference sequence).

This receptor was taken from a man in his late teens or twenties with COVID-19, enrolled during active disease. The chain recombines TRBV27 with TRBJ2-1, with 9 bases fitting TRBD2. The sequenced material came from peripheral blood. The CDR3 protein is CASSPLTSGYNEQFF. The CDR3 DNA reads TGTGCCAGCAGTCCCCTGACTAGCGGCTACAATGAGCAGTTCTTC.